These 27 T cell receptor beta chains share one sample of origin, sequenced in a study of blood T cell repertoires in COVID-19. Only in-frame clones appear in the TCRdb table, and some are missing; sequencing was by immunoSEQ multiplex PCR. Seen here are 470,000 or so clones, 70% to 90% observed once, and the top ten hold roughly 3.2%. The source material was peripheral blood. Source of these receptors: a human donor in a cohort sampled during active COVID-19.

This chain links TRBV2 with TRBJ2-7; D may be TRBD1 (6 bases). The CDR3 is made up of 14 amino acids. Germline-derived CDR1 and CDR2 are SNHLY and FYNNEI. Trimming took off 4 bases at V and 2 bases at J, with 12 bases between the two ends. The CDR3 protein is CASSVGTTAYEQYF. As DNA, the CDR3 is TGTGCCAGCAGTGTTGGGACAACCGCCTACGAGCAGTACTTC. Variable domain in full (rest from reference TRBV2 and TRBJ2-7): EPEVTQTPSHQVTQMGQEVILRCVPISNHLYFYWYRQILGQKVEFLVSFYNNEISEKSEIFDDQFSVERPDGSNFTLKIRSTKLEDSAMYFCASSVGTTAYEQYFGPGTRLTVT.

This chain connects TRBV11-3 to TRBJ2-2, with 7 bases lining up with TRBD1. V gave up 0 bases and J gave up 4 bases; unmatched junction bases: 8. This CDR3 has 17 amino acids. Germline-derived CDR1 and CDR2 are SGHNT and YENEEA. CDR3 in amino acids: CASSLDSQGVGTGELFF. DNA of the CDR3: TGTGCCAGCAGCTTAGATAGCCAGGGGGTCGGCACCGGGGAGCTGTTTTTT.

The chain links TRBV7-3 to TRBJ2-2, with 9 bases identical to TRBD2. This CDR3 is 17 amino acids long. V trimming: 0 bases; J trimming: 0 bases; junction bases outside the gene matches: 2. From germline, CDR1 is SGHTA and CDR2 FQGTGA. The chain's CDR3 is CASSLTASGANTGELFF. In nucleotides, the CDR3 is TGTGCCAGCAGCTTAACGGCTAGCGGGGCGAACACCGGGGAGCTGTTTTTT.

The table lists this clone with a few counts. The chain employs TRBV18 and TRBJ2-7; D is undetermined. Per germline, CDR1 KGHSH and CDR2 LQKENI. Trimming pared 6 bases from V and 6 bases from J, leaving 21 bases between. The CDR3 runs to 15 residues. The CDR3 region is CASSPLLPSLFEQYF. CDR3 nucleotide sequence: TGTGCCAGCTCCCCTCTACTTCCTTCTCTCTTCGAGCAGTACTTC.

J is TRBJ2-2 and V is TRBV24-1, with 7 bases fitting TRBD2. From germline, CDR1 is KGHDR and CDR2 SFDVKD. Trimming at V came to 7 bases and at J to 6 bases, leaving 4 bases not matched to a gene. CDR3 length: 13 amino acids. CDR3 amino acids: CATSLRGAGELFF. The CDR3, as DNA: TGTGCCACCAGCCTACGGGGGGCCGGGGAGCTGTTTTTT.

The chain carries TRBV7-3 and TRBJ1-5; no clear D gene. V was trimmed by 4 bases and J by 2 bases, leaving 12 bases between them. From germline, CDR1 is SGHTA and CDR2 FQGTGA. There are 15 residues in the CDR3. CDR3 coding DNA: TGTGCCAGCAGCTCGAGAGGAGAAGGCAATCAGCCCCAGCATTTT. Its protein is CASSSRGEGNQPQHF.

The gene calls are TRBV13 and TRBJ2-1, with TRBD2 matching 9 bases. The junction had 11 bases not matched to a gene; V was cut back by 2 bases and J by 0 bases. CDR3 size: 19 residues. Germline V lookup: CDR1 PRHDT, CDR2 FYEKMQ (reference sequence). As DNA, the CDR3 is TGTGCCAGCAGCTTACTAGCGGGATTTACTAGTACCTCCTACAATGAGCAGTTCTTC. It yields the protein CASSLLAGFTSTSYNEQFF.

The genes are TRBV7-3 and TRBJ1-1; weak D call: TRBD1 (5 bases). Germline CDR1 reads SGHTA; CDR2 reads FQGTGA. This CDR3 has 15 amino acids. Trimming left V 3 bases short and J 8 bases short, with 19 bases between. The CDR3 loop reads CASSLVQTGVAEAFF. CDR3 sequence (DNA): TGTGCCAGCAGCTTGGTTCAGACGGGGGTGGCCGAAGCTTTCTTT.

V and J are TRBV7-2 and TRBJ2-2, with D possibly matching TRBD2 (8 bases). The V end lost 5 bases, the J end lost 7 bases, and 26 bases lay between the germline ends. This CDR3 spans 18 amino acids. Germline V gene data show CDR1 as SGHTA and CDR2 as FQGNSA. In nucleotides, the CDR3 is TGTGCCAGCAGCCCCAGGGGGGGGGCTAGCGGGTGGTTCGGGGAGCTGTTTTTT. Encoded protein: CASSPRGGASGWFGELFF.

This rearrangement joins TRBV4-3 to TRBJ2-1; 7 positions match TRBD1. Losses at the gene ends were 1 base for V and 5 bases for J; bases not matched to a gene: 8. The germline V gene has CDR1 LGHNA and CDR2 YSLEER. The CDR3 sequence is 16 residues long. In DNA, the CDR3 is TGCGCCAGCAGCCAAGGTCACAGGGGATTACACAATGAGCAGTTCTTC. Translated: CASSQGHRGLHNEQFF.

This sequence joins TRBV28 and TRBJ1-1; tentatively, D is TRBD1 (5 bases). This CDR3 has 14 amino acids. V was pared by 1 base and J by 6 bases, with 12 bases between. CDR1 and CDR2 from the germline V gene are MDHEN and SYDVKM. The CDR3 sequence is CASSLLTGNAEAFF. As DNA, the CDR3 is TGTGCCAGCAGTTTATTAACAGGTAACGCTGAAGCTTTCTTT.

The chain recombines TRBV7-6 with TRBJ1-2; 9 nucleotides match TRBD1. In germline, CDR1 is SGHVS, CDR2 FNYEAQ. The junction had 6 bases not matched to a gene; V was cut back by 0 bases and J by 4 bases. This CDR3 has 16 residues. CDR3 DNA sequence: TGTGCCAGCAGCTTAGCAGCCCCGGGACAGGGCTATGGCTACACCTTC. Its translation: CASSLAAPGQGYGYTF. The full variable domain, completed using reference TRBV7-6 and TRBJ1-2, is GAGVSQSPRYKVTKRGQDVALRCDPISGHVSLYWYRQALGQGPEFLTYFNYEAQQDKSGLPNDRFSAERPEGSISTLTIQRTEQRDSAMYRCASSLAAPGQGYGYTFGSGTRLTVV.

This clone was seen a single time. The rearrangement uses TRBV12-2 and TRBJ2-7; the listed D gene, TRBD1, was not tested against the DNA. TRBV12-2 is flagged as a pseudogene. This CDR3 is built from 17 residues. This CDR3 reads CASRSHSAGTGDCEQYF. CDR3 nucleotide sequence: TGTGCAAGTCGCTCCCATAGTGCCGGGACAGGGGACTGCGAGCAGTACTTC.

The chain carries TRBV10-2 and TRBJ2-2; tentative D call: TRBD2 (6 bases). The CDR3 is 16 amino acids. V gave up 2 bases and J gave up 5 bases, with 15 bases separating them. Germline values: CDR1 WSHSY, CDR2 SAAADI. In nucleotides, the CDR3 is TGCGCCAGCAGTGAGGGGACCGGGAGAGGGACCGGGGAGCTGTTTTTT. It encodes CASSEGTGRGTGELFF.

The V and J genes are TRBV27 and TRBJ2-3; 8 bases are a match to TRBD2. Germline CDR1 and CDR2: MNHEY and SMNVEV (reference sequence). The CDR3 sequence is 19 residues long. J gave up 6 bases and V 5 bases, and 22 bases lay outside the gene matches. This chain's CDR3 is CASSAPRAGLAGPMDTQYF. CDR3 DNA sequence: TGTGCCAGCAGTGCACCACGTGCCGGCTTAGCGGGACCCATGGATACGCAGTATTTT.

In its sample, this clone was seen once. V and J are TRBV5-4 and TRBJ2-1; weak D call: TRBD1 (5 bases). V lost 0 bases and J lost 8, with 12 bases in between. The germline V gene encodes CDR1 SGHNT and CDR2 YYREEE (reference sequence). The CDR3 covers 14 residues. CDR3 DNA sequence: TGTGCCAGCAGCTTGGGTGGGGCCTGGGATGAGCAGTTCTTC. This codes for CASSLGGAWDEQFF.

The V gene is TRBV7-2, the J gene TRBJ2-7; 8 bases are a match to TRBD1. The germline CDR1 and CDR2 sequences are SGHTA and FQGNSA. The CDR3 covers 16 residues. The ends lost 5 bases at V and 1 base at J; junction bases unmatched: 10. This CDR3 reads CASSPSRTGSSYEQYF. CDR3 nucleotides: TGTGCCAGCAGCCCCTCCCGGACAGGGAGTTCCTACGAGCAGTACTTC.

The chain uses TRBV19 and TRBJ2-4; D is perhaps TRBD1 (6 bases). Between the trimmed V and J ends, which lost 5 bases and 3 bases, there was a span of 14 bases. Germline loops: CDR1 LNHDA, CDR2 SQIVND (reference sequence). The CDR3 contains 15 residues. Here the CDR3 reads CASSRTGSGKNIQYF. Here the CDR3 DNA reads TGTGCCAGTAGTCGTACAGGGTCCGGCAAAAACATTCAGTACTTC.

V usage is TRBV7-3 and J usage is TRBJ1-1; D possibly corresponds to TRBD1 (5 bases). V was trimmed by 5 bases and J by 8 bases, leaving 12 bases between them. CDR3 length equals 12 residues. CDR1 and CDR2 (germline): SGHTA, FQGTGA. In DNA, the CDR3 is TGTGCCAGCAGCCACCAGGGAGGCGAAGCTTTCTTT. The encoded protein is CASSHQGGEAFF. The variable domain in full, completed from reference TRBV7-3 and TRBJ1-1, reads GAGVSQTPSNKVTEKGKYVELRCDPISGHTALYWYRQSLGQGPEFLIYFQGTGAADDSGLPNDRFFAVRPEGSVSTLKIQRTERGDSAVYLCASSHQGGEAFFGQGTRLTVV.

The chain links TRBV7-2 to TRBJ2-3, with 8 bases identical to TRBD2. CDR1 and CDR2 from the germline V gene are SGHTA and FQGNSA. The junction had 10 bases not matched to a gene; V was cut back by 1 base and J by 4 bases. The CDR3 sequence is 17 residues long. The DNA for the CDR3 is TGTGCCAGCAGCTTAGTTTCCAGCGGGAGAGGTGCAGATACGCAGTATTTT. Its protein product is CASSLVSSGRGADTQYF.

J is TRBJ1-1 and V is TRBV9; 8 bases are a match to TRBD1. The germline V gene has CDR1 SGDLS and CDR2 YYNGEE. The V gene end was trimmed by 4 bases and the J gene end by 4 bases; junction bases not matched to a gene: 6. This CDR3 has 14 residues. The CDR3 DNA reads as TGTGCCAGCAGCCCTACAGGGGGAGGCACTGAAGCTTTCTTT. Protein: CASSPTGGGTEAFF.

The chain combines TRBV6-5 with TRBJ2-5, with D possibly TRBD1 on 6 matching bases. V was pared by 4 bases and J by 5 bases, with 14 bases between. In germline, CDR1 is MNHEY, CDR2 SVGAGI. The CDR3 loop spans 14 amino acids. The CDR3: CASSLTRGRETQYF. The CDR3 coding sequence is TGTGCCAGCAGTTTAACCAGGGGCCGGGAGACCCAGTACTTC.

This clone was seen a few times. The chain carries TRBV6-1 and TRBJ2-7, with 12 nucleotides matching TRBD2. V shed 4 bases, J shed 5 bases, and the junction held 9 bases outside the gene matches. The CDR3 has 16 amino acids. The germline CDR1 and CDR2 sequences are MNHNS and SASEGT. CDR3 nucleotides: TGTGCCAGCAGTGCTCTACGACTAGCGGGAGAGGACGAGCAGTACTTC. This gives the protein CASSALRLAGEDEQYF.

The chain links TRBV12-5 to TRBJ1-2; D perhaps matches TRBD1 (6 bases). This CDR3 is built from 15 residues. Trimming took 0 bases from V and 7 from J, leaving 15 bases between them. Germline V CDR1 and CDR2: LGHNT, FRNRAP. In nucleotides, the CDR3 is TGTGCTAGTGGTTTGGTAAACGGGGGGGCCGGTGGCTACACCTTC. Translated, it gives CASGLVNGGAGGYTF.

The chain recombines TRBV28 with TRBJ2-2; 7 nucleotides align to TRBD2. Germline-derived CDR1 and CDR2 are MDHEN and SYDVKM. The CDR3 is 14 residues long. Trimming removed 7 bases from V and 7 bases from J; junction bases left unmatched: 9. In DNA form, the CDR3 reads TGTGCCAGCAACCTCGGCAGGGACTACGGGGAGCTGTTTTTT. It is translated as CASNLGRDYGELFF. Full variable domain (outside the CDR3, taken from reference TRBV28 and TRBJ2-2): DVKVTQSSRYLVKRTGEKVFLECVQDMDHENMFWYRQDPGLGLRLIYFSYDVKMKEKGDIPEGYSVSREKKERFSLILESASTNQTSMYLCASNLGRDYGELFFGEGSRLTVL.

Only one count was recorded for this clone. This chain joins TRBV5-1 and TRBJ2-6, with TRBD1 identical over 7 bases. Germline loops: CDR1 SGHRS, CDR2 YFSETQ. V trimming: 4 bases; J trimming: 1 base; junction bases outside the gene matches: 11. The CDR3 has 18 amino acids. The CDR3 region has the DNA TGCGCCAGCAGCAACCGGGACAGAGGGTTTTCTGGGGCCAACGTCCTGACTTTC. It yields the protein CASSNRDRGFSGANVLTF.

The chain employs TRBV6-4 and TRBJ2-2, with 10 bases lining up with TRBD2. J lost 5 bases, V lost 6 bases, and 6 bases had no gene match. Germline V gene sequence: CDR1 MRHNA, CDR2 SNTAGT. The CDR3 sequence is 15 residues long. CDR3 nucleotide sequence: TGTGCCAGCAGCCCAGCTAGCGGGAGTACCGGGGAGCTGTTTTTT. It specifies CASSPASGSTGELFF.